These T cell receptor beta chains were read from a single sample in a study of blood T cell repertoires in COVID-19. TCRdb keeps only in-frame clones here, not all; method: immunoSEQ multiplex PCR. The sample contains fewer than 200,000 clones, around 92% of which appear only once. Sequenced material: peripheral blood. The receptors originated from a man aged 25 to 40 with COVID-19, enrolled during active disease. Each CDR3 is given with its conserved first and last residue. D genes are given only for firm matches. Clone sizes are given selectively: once, few, many, or a class where the clone is expanded.

D,J,size,V,DNA,CDR3
TRBD1,TRBJ2-1,-,TRBV5-5,TGTGCCAGCAGCTTCTCAACAGGGGGCTGGACCTACAATGAGCAGTTCTTC,CASSFSTGGWTYNEQFF
TRBD2,TRBJ2-3,once,TRBV7-2,TGTGCCAGCAGCTGGGAGACTAGCGGGAGCGCAGATACGCAGTATTTT,CASSWETSGSADTQYF
TRBD1,TRBJ1-3,-,TRBV7-7,TGTGCCAGCAGCCCCGGGACAGGGGGCTCTGGAAACACCATATATTTT,CASSPGTGGSGNTIYF
TRBD1,TRBJ1-5,-,TRBV27,TGTGCCAGCAGTCCTACCCCGGGACAGCGCAATCAGCCCCAGCATTTT,CASSPTPGQRNQPQHF
TRBD1,TRBJ1-3,few,TRBV7-9,TGTGCCAGCAGCCGTCCAGCGGCAGGGGGCAACTCTGGAAACACCATATATTTT,CASSRPAAGGNSGNTIYF
TRBD2,TRBJ2-1,-,TRBV5-6,TGTGCCAGCAGCCTTTCGGGGGCTAGCGGGACCTACAATGAGCAGTTCTTC,CASSLSGASGTYNEQFF
TRBD2,TRBJ2-2,-,TRBV12-3/TRBV12-4,TGTGCCAGCACCCCCGGGGAGGGAAGGCTGTTTTTT,CASTPGEGRLFF
-,TRBJ2-5,-,TRBV20-1,TGCAGTGCTAGTGTGTCCGGGCCCCAGGGGACCCAGTACTTC,CSASVSGPQGTQYF
-,TRBJ1-1,-,TRBV28,TGTGCCAGCAGTTTGGGAGGTAGGGGCCTCACTGAAGCTTTCTTT,CASSLGGRGLTEAFF
-,TRBJ2-7,-,TRBV30,TGTGCCTGGAGTAACACATACGAGCAGTACTTC,CAWSNTYEQYF
-,TRBJ1-3,-,TRBV30,TGTGCCTGGGTTAGCTCTGGAAACACCATATATTTT,CAWVSSGNTIYF
-,TRBJ2-7,-,TRBV7-9,TGTGCCAGCAGCTTAGACGAGACAGCTGGATACGAGCAGTACTTC,CASSLDETAGYEQYF
TRBD1,TRBJ1-6,-,TRBV7-9,TGTGCCAGCAGCTTGACCGGGGGGACAGGGGGGTCACCCCTCCACTTT,CASSLTGGTGGSPLHF
-,TRBJ1-1,-,TRBV4-3,TGCGCCAGCAGCCAAGATCGGCCGGGATGGACTGAAGCTTTCTTT,CASSQDRPGWTEAFF
-,TRBJ1-1,-,TRBV3-1/TRBV3-2,TGTGCCAGCAGCCAAGATGTCGGGGGGCGCCGGGCTTTCTTT,CASSQDVGGRRAFF
TRBD1,TRBJ1-1,-,TRBV27,TGTGCCAGCAGTTCCGGGACAGGGCCATTGAACACTGAAGCTTTCTTT,CASSSGTGPLNTEAFF
-,TRBJ2-1,-,TRBV27,TGTGCCAGCTGGAGCTCCTACAATGAGCAGTTCTTC,CASWSSYNEQFF
TRBD1,TRBJ2-1,once,TRBV6-5,TGTGCCAGCAGTTCGGGACAGGGATGGCTGAATGAGCAGTTCTTC,CASSSGQGWLNEQFF
-,TRBJ2-3,-,TRBV5-5,TGTGCCAGCAGCGGGGGGACGAGCACAGATACGCAGTATTTT,CASSGGTSTDTQYF
-,TRBJ1-2,-,TRBV29-1,TGCAGCGTTGTTGCAGCGGGAGGGGGGTCCCACTATGGCTACACCTTC,CSVVAAGGGSHYGYTF
TRBD2,TRBJ2-2,-,TRBV4-3,TGCGCCAGCAGCCACTGGACTAGCGGGCAAGGGTACACCGGGGAGCTGTTTTTT,CASSHWTSGQGYTGELFF
TRBD1,TRBJ2-5,-,TRBV5-4,TGTGCCAGCAGCTTGGTCCCGGAGACAGGGCAAGAGACCCAGTACTTC,CASSLVPETGQETQYF
-,TRBJ2-2,-,TRBV12-5,TGTGCTAGTGGTTTTAAGGGTTCCTCAGGGGCTGACACCGGGGAGCTGTTTTTT,CASGFKGSSGADTGELFF
-,TRBJ2-6,-,TRBV5-5,TGTGCCGCCGGGACAAACTCTGGGGCCAACGTCCTGACTTTC,CAAGTNSGANVLTF
-,TRBJ1-1,-,TRBV7-9,TGTGCCAGCAGCCCCGGGACATTTAACACTGAAGCTTTCTTT,CASSPGTFNTEAFF
TRBD2,TRBJ2-7,-,TRBV27,TGTGCCAGCAGTTTAGCGGGAGGGGACTACGAGCAGTACTTC,CASSLAGGDYEQYF
-,TRBJ2-1,-,TRBV27,TGTGCCAGCAGTTATAGCTCCTACAATGAGCAGTTCTTC,CASSYSSYNEQFF
TRBD1,TRBJ1-5,few,TRBV7-9,TGTGCCAGCAGCTTAGCTCAAACAGGGGTGGGCAATCAGCCCCAGCATTTT,CASSLAQTGVGNQPQHF
TRBD2,TRBJ2-7,-,TRBV5-6,TGTGCCAGCAGCTTGGGGAGCGGGAGTCGATACGAGCAGTACTTC,CASSLGSGSRYEQYF
TRBD1,TRBJ1-2,once,TRBV6-1,TGTGCCAGCAGTGACCCGGGACAGGGAGTCTATGGCTACACCTTC,CASSDPGQGVYGYTF
-,TRBJ2-4,-,TRBV6-2/TRBV6-3,TGTGCCAGCAGTTACGGTCAGCGTCTAGCCAAAAACATTCAGTACTTC,CASSYGQRLAKNIQYF
TRBD2,TRBJ2-1,-,TRBV12-3/TRBV12-4,TGTGCCAGCCAGGGACTAGCGGGAGGGAAGCAGTTCTTC,CASQGLAGGKQFF
TRBD2,TRBJ2-1,-,TRBV28,TGTGCCAGCAGTCCGTTAGCGGGAGACTCCCATGAGCAGTTCTTC,CASSPLAGDSHEQFF
-,TRBJ2-3,-,TRBV7-3,TGTGCCAGCAGCTTAATTGGGGGGAGCACAGATACGCAGTATTTT,CASSLIGGSTDTQYF
-,TRBJ2-7,-,TRBV5-5,TGTGCCAGCAGCTTGGAACATGACTCCTACGAGCAGTACTTC,CASSLEHDSYEQYF
-,TRBJ1-4,-,TRBV9,TGTGCCAGCAGCGCTACTCCCAGGGTGATTAATGAAAAACTGTTTTTT,CASSATPRVINEKLFF
TRBD1,TRBJ1-1,-,TRBV7-2,TGTGCCAGCAGCGTCGGACAGGGGGGAATCACTGAAGCTTTCTTT,CASSVGQGGITEAFF
TRBD2,TRBJ2-1,-,TRBV7-2,TGTGCCAGCAGCGGCCGCGGGAGGTACTACAATGAGCAGTTCTTC,CASSGRGRYYNEQFF
-,TRBJ1-5,-,TRBV2,TGTGCCAGCAGTGAAGTGGGGGGGCATCAGCCCCAGCATTTT,CASSEVGGHQPQHF
-,TRBJ1-2,-,TRBV28,TGTGCCAGCAGTCTCTTGGACCCAACGGGGAGCTATGGCTACACCTTC,CASSLLDPTGSYGYTF